The 15 T cell receptor beta chains reported below all come from one sample, sequenced in a study of monozygotic twins with inflammatory bowel disease. TCRdb reprocessed the 5' RACE reads; each CDR3 protein has one entry and no DNA is given. This listing includes 330,000 or so distinct CDR3 sequences. The sequencing input was blood. These receptors were collected from a human donor with ulcerative colitis or Crohn's disease, or a healthy co-twin of an affected twin (not recorded which).

The J gene is TRBJ2-1, the V gene TRBV19; without DNA, the TCRdb call of TRBD2 cannot be checked. Germline CDR1 LNHDA, CDR2 SQIVND (reference sequence). The CDR3 extends over 15 amino acids. CDR3 region: CASSISAASYNEQFF.

The V call is TRBV10-3, the J call TRBJ2-6; TCRdb outputs TRBD1, but without DNA this stays unchecked. This CDR3 has 16 residues. Germline-derived CDR1 and CDR2 are ENHRY and SYGVKD. CDR3 protein: CAISTGQGAGANVLTF.

The CDR3 loop is CASSDGEPNSPLHF. V and J are TRBV9 and TRBJ1-6. CDR1 is SGDLS and CDR2 is YYNGEE in the germline V gene. CDR3 length: 14 residues.

The chain is built from TRBV20-1 and TRBJ1-4. The CDR3 is made up of 15 amino acids. The germline V gene encodes CDR1 DFQATT and CDR2 SNEGSKA (reference sequence). The CDR3: CSAREDTATNEKLFF.

The V gene is TRBV10-3, the J gene TRBJ2-7. The CDR3 extends over 13 amino acids. The germline V gene encodes CDR1 ENHRY and CDR2 SYGVKD. CDR3 in amino acids: CAISGWQDSVLGF.

This chain connects TRBV19 to TRBJ1-4; TCRdb proposes TRBD1, but this gene call is untestable without DNA. The CDR3 is 14 residues long. Germline CDR1 is LNHDA and CDR2 is SQIVND (reference sequence). The CDR3 loop is CASSSYGRDEKLFF.

The chain recombines TRBV6-5 with TRBJ1-2. The CDR3 runs 14 residues. Per germline, CDR1 MNHEY and CDR2 SVGAGI. The CDR3: CASSYDRTSYGYTF.

The genes are TRBV5-1 and TRBJ1-1. This CDR3 has 14 amino acids. Germline values: CDR1 SGHRS, CDR2 YFSETQ. The CDR3 region is CASSLGHPNTEAFF.

This chain uses TRBV6-4 with TRBJ2-1; the TCRdb D gene call, TRBD1, has no DNA to confirm it. Germline loops: CDR1 MRHNA, CDR2 SNTAGT. The CDR3 totals 14 residues. CDR3 region: CASSHGTAYNEQFF.

This chain connects TRBV5-4 to TRBJ2-2; TCRdb lists TRBD2, though no DNA is available to test this call. Germline-derived CDR1 and CDR2 are SGHNT and YYREEE (reference sequence). The CDR3 is made up of 16 amino acids. The chain's CDR3 is CASSSTWALNTGELFF.

The V call is TRBV15, the J call TRBJ2-1; TCRdb reports TRBD2, a call that lacks DNA to check it against. This CDR3 comprises 19 residues. Germline V gives CDR1 LNHNV, CDR2 YYDKDF (reference sequence). The CDR3 loop is CATSRDLWRVTSGMNEQFF.

The chain carries TRBV29-1 and TRBJ2-1; TCRdb gives TRBD2 as the D gene, but with no DNA this cannot be confirmed. The V gene's germline CDR1 is SQVTM and CDR2 ANQGSEA. The CDR3 is 17 residues long. The CDR3 reads CSVEPTPAGDSYNEQFF.

The V gene is TRBV3-1, the J gene TRBJ2-5; lacking DNA, the TRBD1 call made by TCRdb goes unchecked. The CDR3 is made up of 18 amino acids. Germline CDR1 is LGHDT and CDR2 is YNNKEL (reference sequence). CDR3: CASSPYGGAGRVQETQYF.

The rearrangement links TRBV19 to TRBJ1-5; TCRdb proposes TRBD1, but this gene call is untestable without DNA. This CDR3 comprises 17 residues. CDR1 is LNHDA and CDR2 is SQIVND in the germline V gene (reference sequence). The CDR3 reads CASSPGVQGLRNQPQHF.

The chain is built from TRBV5-1 and TRBJ2-4; the TCRdb D gene call, TRBD2, has no DNA to confirm it. This CDR3 is 16 amino acids long. Per the germline V gene, CDR1 is SGHRS and CDR2 is YFSETQ. CDR3 in amino acids: CASTVSPLAGGAFQYF.